These T cell receptor beta chains were read from a single sample in a study of identical twins. MiXCR, run by TCRdb on the 5' RACE reads, gives a single entry per CDR3 protein. Among about 530,000 distinct CDR3 sequences listed, 13% to 15% were seen once. The sample also formed part of further work on yellow fever vaccine responses in identical twins.

Sequenced input: CD4+ T cells sorted from blood. The receptor set was obtained from a woman younger than 35 in good health. Both conserved end residues are part of each CDR3. D genes are given only for firm matches. Clone sizes are given selectively: once, few, many, or a class where the clone is expanded.

TRBD1	TRBV4-1	TRBJ1-5	.	TGCGCCAGCAGCCAAGATTTGGGGACAGGGGCTAGCAATCAGCCCCAGCATTTT	CASSQDLGTGASNQPQHF
.	TRBV20-1	TRBJ2-1	.	TGCAGTGCTAGCCTCGCCTATCAGTCCTACAATGAGCAGTTCTTC	CSASLAYQSYNEQFF
.	TRBV3-1	TRBJ1-1	.	TGTGCCAGCAGCCAATCGATCGGAAACACTGAAGCTTTCTTT	CASSQSIGNTEAFF
TRBD2	TRBV6-5	TRBJ2-3	few	TGTGCCAGCAGTTACGCGGGGGGCCACGATACGCAGTATTTT	CASSYAGGHDTQYF
.	TRBV6-6	TRBJ1-4	.	TGTGCAGCGGGTGCAACTAATGAAAAACTGTTTTTT	CAAGATNEKLFF
.	TRBV21-1	TRBJ1-1	few	TGTGCCAGCAGCAAAGAAGGGGAAATGAACACTGAAGCTTTCTTT	CASSKEGEMNTEAFF
.	TRBV3-1	TRBJ1-1	many	TGTGCCAGCAGCCAAGGTGGAAGAACTGAAGCTTTCTTT	CASSQGGRTEAFF
.	TRBV5-6	TRBJ2-3	many	TGTGCCAGCAGCTTGAAAAGAGGCACAGATACGCAGTATTTT	CASSLKRGTDTQYF
.	TRBV7-6	TRBJ1-1	.	TGTGCCAGCAGCTTAGGGGTATATGGCACTGAAGCTTTCTTT	CASSLGVYGTEAFF
TRBD2	TRBV29-1	TRBJ2-5	few	TGCAGCGCTAACCGCGGGGGTGGAGAGACCCAGTACTTC	CSANRGGGETQYF
.	TRBV24-1	TRBJ2-3	few	TGTGCCACCAAGGGACATAGCACAGATACGCAGTATTTT	CATKGHSTDTQYF
TRBD2	TRBV11-2	TRBJ2-3	.	TGTGCCAGCAGCCCGGCCAGCGGGGCTAGCACAGATACGCAGTATTTT	CASSPASGASTDTQYF
TRBD2	TRBV19	TRBJ2-1	.	TGTGCCAGTAGTCTACAAGCGGGAGGAAGGTACAATGAGCAGTTCTTC	CASSLQAGGRYNEQFF
TRBD2	TRBV12-3/TRBV12-4	TRBJ2-5	.	TGTGCCAGCAGTCCCGGGGGACTAGCGGGAAGCGAGACCCAGTACTTC	CASSPGGLAGSETQYF
TRBD2	TRBV24-1	TRBJ2-1	few	TGTGCCACCAGTGATTTACCCAGAGGGACTAGCGGACTTAATGAGCAGTTCTTC	CATSDLPRGTSGLNEQFF
TRBD2	TRBV10-3	TRBJ2-7	.	TGTGCCATCAGTGTTGGCGGGAGTGGGGCCTACGAGCAGTACTTC	CAISVGGSGAYEQYF
TRBD1	TRBV7-9	TRBJ2-1	few	TGTGCCAGCAGCTACAGGGGGCTCGGTGAGCAGTTCTTC	CASSYRGLGEQFF
.	TRBV29-1	TRBJ2-3	many	TGCAGCGTTGAAACCTCGGCGAGCACAGATACGCAGTATTTT	CSVETSASTDTQYF
.	TRBV28	TRBJ2-2	few	TGTGCCAGCAAACATAGAAACACCGGGGAGCTGTTTTTT	CASKHRNTGELFF
TRBD1	TRBV12-3/TRBV12-4	TRBJ2-3	few	TGTGCCAGCAGTCGGACAGGGTCAAGTTCGGATACGCAGTATTTT	CASSRTGSSSDTQYF
.	TRBV11-2	TRBJ1-2	.	TGTGCCAGCAGCCCCCAAAAACTGTATGGCTACACCTTC	CASSPQKLYGYTF
.	TRBV20-1	TRBJ1-3	.	TGCAGTGCTACAGGGACCCTGGGGGGAAACACCATATATTTT	CSATGTLGGNTIYF
TRBD1	TRBV28	TRBJ2-7	few	TGTGCCAGCACCCATAAGAACCCTCGACCGGGACAGGGGTACGAGCAGTACTTC	CASTHKNPRPGQGYEQYF
TRBD2	TRBV9	TRBJ2-7	few	TGTGCCAGCAGCGCTCCTCCGACGACTAGCGGGAAAGTCTACGAGCAGTACTTC	CASSAPPTTSGKVYEQYF
.	TRBV7-9	TRBJ1-6	.	TGTGCCAGCAGCTTAGCGAGGAATAATTCACCCCTCCACTTT	CASSLARNNSPLHF
TRBD2	TRBV5-1	TRBJ2-2	many	TGCGCCAGCATAGGCGGGGGATTGAACACCGGGGAGCTGTTTTTT	CASIGGGLNTGELFF
.	TRBV6-1	TRBJ1-1	few	TGTGCCAGCAGCCGGACGAACACTGAAGCTTTCTTT	CASSRTNTEAFF
.	TRBV10-3	TRBJ2-5	.	TGTGCCATCAGTGGATCAGGGAAAGAGACCCAGTACTTC	CAISGSGKETQYF
TRBD2	TRBV29-1	TRBJ2-1	.	TGCAGCGTTAGGCTAGCGGGGGGAAATGAGCAGTTCTTC	CSVRLAGGNEQFF
.	TRBV7-6	TRBJ2-2	.	TGTGCCAGCAGCTTAAGACGGGACCTCACCGGGGAGCTGTTTTTT	CASSLRRDLTGELFF
.	TRBV12-3/TRBV12-4	TRBJ1-5	few	TGTGCCAGCAGTTCCAGTCAGGGGTTGGGGCAGCCCCAGCATTTT	CASSSSQGLGQPQHF
.	TRBV5-6	TRBJ2-3	.	TGTGCCAGCAGCTTGTATCGGCCTGGGGATACGCAGTATTTT	CASSLYRPGDTQYF
.	TRBV6-1	TRBJ2-3	few	TGTGCCAGCAATGGTGGTAGTAGTAGCACAGATACGCAGTATTTT	CASNGGSSSTDTQYF
.	TRBV12-3/TRBV12-4	TRBJ1-1	.	TGTGCCAGCACCGCCAGGACGGGGAACACTGAAGCTTTCTTT	CASTARTGNTEAFF